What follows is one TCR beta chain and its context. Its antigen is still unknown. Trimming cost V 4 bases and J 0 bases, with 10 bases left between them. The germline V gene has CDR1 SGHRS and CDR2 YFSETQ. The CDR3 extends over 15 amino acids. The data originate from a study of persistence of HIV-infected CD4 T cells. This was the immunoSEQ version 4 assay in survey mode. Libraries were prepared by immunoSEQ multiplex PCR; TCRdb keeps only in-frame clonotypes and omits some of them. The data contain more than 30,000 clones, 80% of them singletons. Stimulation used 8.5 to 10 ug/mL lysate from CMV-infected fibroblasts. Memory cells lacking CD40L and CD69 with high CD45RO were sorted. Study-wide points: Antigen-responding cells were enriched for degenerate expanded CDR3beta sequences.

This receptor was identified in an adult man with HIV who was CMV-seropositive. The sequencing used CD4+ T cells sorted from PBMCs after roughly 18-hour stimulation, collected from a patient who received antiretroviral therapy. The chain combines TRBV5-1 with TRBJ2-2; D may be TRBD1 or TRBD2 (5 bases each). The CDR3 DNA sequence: TGCGCCAGCAGCCTGGGACGGGCGAACACCGGGGAGCTGTTTTTT. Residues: CASSLGRANTGELFF.